Each of the 13 T cell receptor beta chains below was sequenced from the same sample in a study of metastatic and nonmetastatic thyroid tumors. Using MiXCR, TCRdb reanalyzed the PCR reads. The sample has some 18,000 clones, 34% seen once. Patients underwent thyroid surgery, and none had received any treatment before it. Sequencing was carried out using tumor tissue. These receptors were obtained from a male donor with papillary thyroid cancer or a benign thyroid nodule (not recorded which). Some clones in this sample may be carry-over from other donors' samples.

This clone was observed once. This rearrangement joins TRBV20-1 to TRBJ1-1; no clear D gene. Trimming cost V 3 bases and J 4 bases, with 18 bases left between them. The CDR3 is 15 residues long. Germline lookup yields CDR1 DFQATT and CDR2 SNEGSKA (reference sequence). The CDR3 loop is CSASTRTVLFTEAFF. The CDR3 bases are TGCAGTGCTAGTACGAGGACCGTACTATTCACTGAAGCTTTCTTT.

By its share, this clone is medium-sized. The chain has TRBV20-1 and TRBJ1-3; a possible D gene is TRBD1 (6 bases). V was clipped by 6 bases and J by 4 bases, with 16 bases between them. The CDR3 is made up of 14 amino acids. Germline CDR1 DFQATT, CDR2 SNEGSKA (reference sequence). CDR3 residues: CSARDKTGGNTIYF. Written as DNA, the CDR3 is TGCAGTGCACGAGACAAGACAGGCGGAAACACCATATATTTT.

Concerning this clone: Given the absence of the conserved phenylalanine or tryptophan at the CDR3 end, a read error is likely. V usage is TRBV11-2 and J usage is TRBJ2-1; a weak D match, TRBD2 (5 bases). The CDR3 has 16 residues. Germline values: CDR1 SGHAT, CDR2 FQNNGV. The CDR3, as DNA: TGTGCCAGCTGCTTAGTAGGTGGCTTCTCGGGGAATGAGCAGTTCTAC. Translating it yields CASCLVGGFSGNEQFY.

This clone was counted many times. Other nucleotide sequences in the sample specify the same CDR3. The chain uses TRBV19 and TRBJ1-2; 9 nucleotides line up with TRBD1. The trim removed 4 bases at V and 6 bases at J, leaving 9 bases unmatched. This CDR3 spans 15 amino acids. Germline lookup yields CDR1 LNHDA and CDR2 SQIVND (reference sequence). The CDR3 DNA follows: TGTGCCAGTAGTAAGGGGGACAGGGCGAGAAATGGCTACACCTTC. It is translated as CASSKGDRARNGYTF.

The rearrangement links TRBV6-1 to TRBJ1-2; D might be TRBD1 (5 bases). Germline values: CDR1 MNHNS, CDR2 SASEGT. V shed 5 bases and J shed 5 bases, with 15 bases lying between them. The CDR3 is 14 residues long. The CDR3 bases are TGTGCCAGCAGTCCCAGATCCAAGGGGTATGGCTACACCTTC. It encodes CASSPRSKGYGYTF.

This clone is medium-sized. The gene calls are TRBV30 and TRBJ2-3; the match to TRBD2 covers 12 bases. Unmatched junction bases numbered 2, after V lost 2 bases and J lost 5 bases. The germline V gene has CDR1 GTSNPN and CDR2 SVGIG (reference sequence). The CDR3 has 14 residues. The CDR3 sequence is CAWSPGLAGDTQYF. CDR3 bases: TGTGCCTGGAGTCCGGGACTAGCGGGAGATACGCAGTATTTT.

There are many counts of this clone. Lacking the conserved final phenylalanine or tryptophan, this CDR3 likely reflects a read error. The gene calls are TRBV2 and TRBJ1-5; TRBD1 is a possible D gene (5 bases). V was cut by 2 bases and J by 5 bases, with 13 bases left in between. This CDR3 has 15 residues. The germline CDR1 and CDR2 sequences are SNHLY and FYNNEI. The CDR3 sequence: CASSETGQGDQPQHS. In nucleotides, the CDR3 is TGTGCCAGCAGTGAAACGGGGCAGGGCGATCAGCCCCAGCATTCT.

As concerns this clone: One junction end disagrees with the germline gene, perhaps due to a read error. The rearrangement joins TRBV20-1 to TRBJ2-7; no reliable D call. Germline V gene sequence: CDR1 DFQATT, CDR2 SNEGSKA (reference sequence). The CDR3 loop spans 13 amino acids. The CDR3 region is CSAFGSHGYEHDF. The DNA of the CDR3 is TGCAGTGCCTTCGGATCCCATGGCTACGAGCACGACTTC.

This clone appeared a few times. J is TRBJ1-2 and V is TRBV6-1; a possible D gene is TRBD1 (6 bases). Germline V gene data show CDR1 as MNHNS and CDR2 as SASEGT. The germline V and J ends were trimmed by 6 bases and 8 bases, with 19 bases remaining between them. The CDR3 consists of 14 residues. The CDR3 protein is CASSSQGGGRGYTF. CDR3 nucleotides: TGTGCCAGCAGCTCACAGGGCGGCGGAAGAGGCTACACCTTC.

This clone is labeled medium-sized. The chain employs TRBV7-9 and TRBJ2-7, with TRBD2 matching 14 bases. Per germline, CDR1 SEHNR and CDR2 FQNEAQ (reference sequence). V was pared by 0 bases and J by 3 bases, with 7 bases of the junction left unmatched. This CDR3 contains 18 residues. The CDR3 nucleotides are TGTGCCAGCAGCTTAGCAGTTCGACTAGCGGGAGGGAACTACGAGCAGTACTTC. This gives the protein CASSLAVRLAGGNYEQYF. The whole variable domain, filled in from reference TRBV7-9 and TRBJ2-7, reads DTGVSQNPRHKITKRGQNVTFRCDPISEHNRLYWYRQTLGQGPEFLTYFQNEAQLEKSRLLSDRFSAERPKGSFSTLEIQRTEQGDSAMYLCASSLAVRLAGGNYEQYFGPGTRLTVT.

The rearrangement uses TRBV12-3 or TRBV12-4 and TRBJ1-3; D uncertain. Trimming pared 8 bases from V and 1 base from J, leaving 12 bases between. The CDR3 has 14 amino acids. The CDR3 sequence is CASAPLASGNTIYF. The CDR3 DNA reads as TGTGCCAGCGCCCCCCTAGCTTCTGGAAACACCATATATTTT.

The chain combines TRBV20-1 with TRBJ1-5; D is uncertain. Germline CDR1 and CDR2: DFQATT and SNEGSKA (reference sequence). V gave up 1 base and J gave up 6 bases, with 10 bases separating them. The CDR3 runs to 13 residues. In DNA form, the CDR3 reads TGCAGTGCTAGAGTAGGGTTGGGTCAGCCCCAGCATTTT. Translated, it gives CSARVGLGQPQHF.

By its share, this clone is medium-sized. V is TRBV7-2 and J is TRBJ2-1, with TRBD2 matching over 9 bases. The CDR3 contains 13 residues. Trimming cost V 6 bases and J 9 bases; bases outside gene matches: 6. The V gene's germline CDR1 is SGHTA and CDR2 FQGNSA. Here the CDR3 DNA reads TGTGCCAGCAGTTTGCTAGCGGGACGTGAGCAGTTCTTC. Translating gives CASSLLAGREQFF.